This TCR beta chain appears in the sequencing data of a study of CD8+CD57+ T cells in acquired aplastic anemia. It was genomic DNA that served as the template for profiling TCR beta VDJ and CDR3. TCRdb reprocessed the reads via MiXCR and lists one record per CDR3 protein. Among some 190,000 distinct CDR3 sequences, around half were seen once, and the ten largest hold 2.5% to 3.5%. This clonotype was observed at least ten times. The origin of this receptor is a human donor in good health. Material for sequencing was sorted CD4+, CD8+, or CD8+CD57+ T cells (not recorded which) from PBMCs.

In DNA, the CDR3 is TGCAGTGCGAAAACCACAACCGGGACAGGCTACGAGCAGTACTTC. It codes for CSAKTTTGTGYEQYF. The chain employs TRBV20-1 and TRBJ2-7; 8 nucleotides align to TRBD1. In germline, CDR1 is DFQATT, CDR2 SNEGSKA (reference sequence). V lost 6 bases to trimming and J lost 3 bases; unmatched junction nucleotides: 13. There are 15 residues in the CDR3.